This TCR beta chain was recorded in a study of blood T cell repertoires in COVID-19. As for the study in general: Both acute and convalescent COVID-19 samples were obtained from the United States, Italy and Spain.

This clone has a single count. Sequencing was performed with immunoSEQ multiplex PCR; in TCRdb, only in-frame clones are kept and a portion is missing. The table includes tens of thousands of clones, 88% detected once. J was trimmed by 7 bases and V by 4 bases; bases with no gene match: 10. The germline gives CDR1 SNHLY, CDR2 FYNNEI. This CDR3 is 16 amino acids long. The material sequenced was peripheral blood. The chain links TRBV2 to TRBJ1-4; 9 bases agree with TRBD1. This receptor was taken from a human donor in a cohort sampled during active COVID-19. CDR3: CASSGGQGFLSEKLFF. The CDR3 DNA reads TGTGCCAGCAGTGGGGGACAGGGCTTTCTGAGTGAAAAACTGTTTTTT.